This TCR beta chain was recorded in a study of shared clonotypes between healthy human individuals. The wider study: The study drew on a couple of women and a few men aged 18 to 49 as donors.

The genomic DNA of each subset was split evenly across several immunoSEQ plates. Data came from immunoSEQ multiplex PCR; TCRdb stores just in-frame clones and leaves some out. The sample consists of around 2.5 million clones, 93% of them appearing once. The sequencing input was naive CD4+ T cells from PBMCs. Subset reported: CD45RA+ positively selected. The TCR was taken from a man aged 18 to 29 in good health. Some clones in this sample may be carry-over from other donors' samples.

The CDR3 spells CASRGTSADTQYF. The CDR3 region has the DNA TGTGCCAGCAGGGGGACTAGCGCAGATACGCAGTATTTT. The chain recombines TRBV7-9 with TRBJ2-3; 10 positions match TRBD2. The length of the CDR3 is 13 residues. CDR1 and CDR2 from the germline V gene are SEHNR and FQNEAQ (reference sequence). J gave up 4 bases and V 6 bases, and 1 base lay outside the gene matches. The whole variable domain, remainder taken from reference TRBV7-9 and TRBJ2-3, is DTGVSQNPRHKITKRGQNVTFRCDPISEHNRLYWYRQTLGQGPEFLTYFQNEAQLEKSRLLSDRFSAERPKGSFSTLEIQRTEQGDSAMYLCASRGTSADTQYFGPGTRLTVL.